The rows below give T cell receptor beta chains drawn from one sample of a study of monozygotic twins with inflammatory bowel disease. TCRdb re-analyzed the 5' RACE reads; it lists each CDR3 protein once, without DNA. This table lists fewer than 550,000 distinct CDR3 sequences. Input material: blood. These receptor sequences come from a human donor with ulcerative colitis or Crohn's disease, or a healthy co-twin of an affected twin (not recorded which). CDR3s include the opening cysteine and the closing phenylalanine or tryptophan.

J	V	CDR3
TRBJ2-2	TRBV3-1	CASSPQSGELFF
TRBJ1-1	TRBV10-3	CAISSSGTANTEAFF
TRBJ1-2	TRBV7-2	CASSARGTGRANYGYTF
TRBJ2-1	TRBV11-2	CASSLENEQFF
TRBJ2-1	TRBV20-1	CSARGGDPLNEQFF
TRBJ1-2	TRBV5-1	CASSLDAGGYGYTF
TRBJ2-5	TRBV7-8	CASSLLGARETQYF
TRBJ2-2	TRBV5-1	CASSLVGQVNTGELFF
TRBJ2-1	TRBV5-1	CASSLQREIYNEQFF
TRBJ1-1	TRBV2	CASSGASQDTEAFF
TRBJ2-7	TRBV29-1	CSGKGARKSHEQYF
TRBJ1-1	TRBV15	CATRTGLETEAFF
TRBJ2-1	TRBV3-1	CASSQEGSGGALVNEQFF
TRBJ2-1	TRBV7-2	CASSPAEYNEQFF
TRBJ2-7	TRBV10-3	CAISDITGAYEQYF
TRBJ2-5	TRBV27	CASSLERGGSAQYF
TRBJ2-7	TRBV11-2	CASSSLQGTFVEQYF
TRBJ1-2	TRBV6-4	CASRGRLGNGYTF
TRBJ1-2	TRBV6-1	CASSPSGGAWSQNYGYTF
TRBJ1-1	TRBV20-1	CSGPMNTEAFF